The entry below describes one T cell receptor beta chain. The specificity of this receptor is unknown. This sample is part of a study of monozygotic twins with inflammatory bowel disease (dated by TCRdb to about 2019). For context, the study as a whole: The complete study included about 28 monozygotic twin pairs: 19 IBD-discordant Danish pairs and nine German pairs, of which four were IBD-concordant and five were IBD-discordant. The search for disease-associated traits relied mainly on comparing, within discordant pairs, IBD patients with their genetically identical healthy co-twins. Each individual had, on average, about 151 000 unique TCRalpha sequences and 181 000 unique TCRbeta sequences available for analysis. The paper as a whole reports these results and caveats: Because patients received different immunosuppressive treatments, the repertoires may have picked up extra background noise and variability between individuals. Repertoire similarity did not differ between concordant and discordant twins, possibly due to limited statistical power. Compared with healthy twins, IBD patients shared fewer clonotypes with other individuals, and the difference was most pronounced in patients with signs of disease activity. IBD patients had lower TCRbeta repertoire diversity, measured by the inverse Simpson index, than their healthy co-twins. The results gave no support for a single strong signal or clonotype linked to IBD. Different T cell subtypes could not be distinguished in the analysis.

Receptor libraries were prepared by 5' RACE. The input for every TCR library was 3,500 to 4,000 ng of total RNA. For each sample, cDNA was synthesized in eight separate reactions using SMARTScribe reverse transcriptase. Unique molecular identifiers containing a 6-nucleotide sample barcode were introduced through template switching during cDNA synthesis. Amplification of TCRalpha and TCRbeta cDNA involved two nested PCRs of approximately 17 and 9 cycles, and each PCR was followed by bead purification. Before amplification, the cDNA was treated with uracil DNA-glycosylase and purified using the QIAquick PCR purification kit. The second PCR was the step at which Illumina TruSeq-compatible adapters and sample-specific barcodes were added. TapeStation and Qubit were used to check library quality and concentration, and around 5.3 ng of each library was pooled. Sequencing of pooled libraries was carried out on an Illumina HiSeq2500 single-index Rapid Run using 2 x 100 bp reads and custom sequencing primers. The authors processed their data as follows. PCR and sequencing errors were corrected by UMI-based consensus assembly using MiGEC version 1.2.6. MiXCR version 2.1.1 was used for V(D)J alignment, clonotype assembly and CDR3 extraction. Gene usage, clonotype sharing and MAIT/NKT TCR abundance were normalised by analysing the top 1000, 10 000 and 20 000 clonotypes per sample. After downsampling to 27 000 UMIs, diversity was calculated as the inverse Simpson index using the vegan R package. Statistical testing used paired Mann-Whitney U tests on the discordant twin pairs and applied Benjamini-Hochberg correction for multiple testing. Following TCRdb reprocessing, every CDR3 protein sequence forms one entry, and DNA is not provided. The V and J calls were not made by the authors but by TCRdb's processing. The sample's own table lists about 380,000 distinct CDR3 sequences. Jointly, the top ten make up around 2.6% of the sample.

From each donor, a roughly 2.7 ml peripheral blood sample was drawn into PAXgene tubes and stored at -80 degrees C. Total RNA was isolated from whole blood with the PAXgene blood miRNA kit on an automated QIAcube, without T cell sorting. Peripheral blood from monozygotic twin pairs concordant or discordant for inflammatory bowel disease was subjected to deep TCRalpha and TCRbeta repertoire profiling with unique molecular barcoding. For every twin pair, smoking habits were documented, and each individual was categorised as a current, former or never smoker. The TCR was taken from a human donor with ulcerative colitis or Crohn's disease, or a healthy co-twin of an affected twin (not recorded which). The material sequenced was blood.

The encoded CDR3 is CASSFTLAGPYEQYF. The chain couples TRBV5-1 to TRBJ2-7; without DNA, the TCRdb call of TRBD2 cannot be checked. CDR1 is given as SGHRS and CDR2 as YFSETQ, both from the germline V gene. The CDR3 sequence holds 15 residues, the cysteine and phenylalanine included. No DNA accompanies this entry.